The 14 T cell receptor beta chains below were found in one sample sequenced in a study of CD8 T cells in Susac syndrome. RNA amounts of 0.5 to 1 ug underwent reverse transcription with random hexamers. TCRdb called the immunoSEQ multiplex PCR reads again in MiXCR, with one record for every CDR3 protein. In the table there are approximately 150,000 distinct CDR3 sequences, 90% to 97% of which are singletons. Sequencing input: CD4+ T cells from PBMCs. All receptors come from a human donor with Susac syndrome.

V usage is TRBV19 and J usage is TRBJ1-5; D gene uncertain. Germline V gene lookup returns CDR1 LNHDA and CDR2 SQIVND (reference sequence). The CDR3 totals 14 residues. V was trimmed by 3 bases and J by 9 bases, leaving 15 bases between them. Written as DNA, the CDR3 is TGTGCCAGTAGTATCTTAGGATCGGGTAGGCCCCAGCATTTT. It codes for CASSILGSGRPQHF.

V usage is TRBV19 and J usage is TRBJ1-6; D ambiguous. Germline V gene data show CDR1 as LNHDA and CDR2 as SQIVND (reference sequence). V lost 5 bases to trimming and J lost 9 bases, with 17 bases between them. The CDR3 extends over 15 amino acids. The CDR3 nucleotides read TGTGCCAGTAGTCTACTCGGAACTACGGGTTCACCCCTCCACTTT. Encoded protein: CASSLLGTTGSPLHF.

This clonotype occurred once. The genes are TRBV19 and TRBJ1-2, with 9 positions matching TRBD1. The CDR3 consists of 13 residues. V trimming: 9 bases; J trimming: 6 bases; junction bases outside the gene matches: 8. Germline V gene lookup returns CDR1 LNHDA and CDR2 SQIVND (reference sequence). CDR3 nucleotide sequence: TGTGCCAGCCCCTTACAGGGGGCCCATGGCTACACCTTC. The encoded protein is CASPLQGAHGYTF.

This clonotype was recorded only once. The rearrangement joins TRBV3-1 to TRBJ2-3; a weak D match, TRBD1 (5 bases). The CDR3 extends over 14 amino acids. CDR1 LGHDT and CDR2 YNNKEL come from the germline V gene (reference sequence). Trimming shortened V by 3 bases and J by 3 bases, and 10 bases separated the two germline ends. CDR3 sequence (DNA): TGTGCCAGCAGCCAGCAGGGTTCAACAGATACGCAGTATTTT. This sequence encodes CASSQQGSTDTQYF.

V and J are TRBV7-2 and TRBJ2-1; a weak D match, TRBD2 (5 bases). Trimming took off 5 bases at V and 7 bases at J, with 12 bases between the two ends. Germline V gene data show CDR1 as SGHTA and CDR2 as FQGNSA. The length of the CDR3 is 13 residues. The CDR3 nucleotides are TGTGCCAGCAGCAAGAGGTCGGGGAATGAGCAGTTCTTC. Protein product: CASSKRSGNEQFF.

Written as DNA, the CDR3 is TGTGCCAGCAGTACAGGGCGGAATCAGCCCCAGCATTTT. It specifies CASSTGRNQPQHF. The chain recombines TRBV6-5 with TRBJ1-5; perhaps TRBD1 as D (6 bases). V gave up 5 bases and J gave up 4 bases, with 9 bases separating them. The CDR3 consists of 13 residues. The germline CDR1 and CDR2 sequences are MNHEY and SVGAGI.

The J gene is TRBJ2-2, the V gene TRBV11-2; D is perhaps TRBD1 (5 bases). The CDR3 has 18 amino acids. Germline V gene sequence: CDR1 SGHAT, CDR2 FQNNGV. Trimming cost V 2 bases and J 0 bases, with 16 bases left between them. CDR3 loop: CASSLKTGDTSNTGELFF. The CDR3, as DNA: TGTGCCAGCAGCTTAAAAACAGGAGACACCTCGAACACCGGGGAGCTGTTTTTT.

The chain couples TRBV10-3 to TRBJ1-4; D may be TRBD1 (6 bases). Germline V gene data show CDR1 as ENHRY and CDR2 as SYGVKD. The CDR3 sequence is 13 residues long. V was trimmed by 4 bases and J by 8 bases, leaving 11 bases between them. CDR3 protein: CAISVGGKEKLFF. CDR3 DNA: TGTGCCATCAGTGTAGGGGGTAAAGAAAAACTGTTTTTT.

This clonotype was observed a few times. The chain links TRBV19 to TRBJ2-7; a weak D match, TRBD1 (6 bases). CDR1 and CDR2 from the germline V gene are LNHDA and SQIVND (reference sequence). The germline V and J ends were trimmed by 4 bases and 3 bases, with 13 bases remaining between them. This CDR3 has 14 residues. The CDR3, as DNA: TGTGCCAGTAGTAACGGGGACACAAACTACGAGCAGTACTTC. This translates into CASSNGDTNYEQYF. The full variable domain, completed using reference TRBV19 and TRBJ2-7, is DGGITQSPKYLFRKEGQNVTLSCEQNLNHDAMYWYRQDPGQGLRLIYYSQIVNDFQKGDIAEGYSVSREKKESFPLTVTSAQKNPTAFYLCASSNGDTNYEQYFGPGTRLTVT.

V usage is TRBV6-5 and J usage is TRBJ2-3, with no clear D. The germline gives CDR1 MNHEY, CDR2 SVGAGI. CDR3 length: 13 residues. V was cut by 6 bases and J by 6 bases, with 13 bases left in between. The CDR3 loop is CASSLLPGDTQYF. CDR3 DNA sequence: TGTGCCAGCAGCCTCCTCCCCGGGGATACGCAGTATTTT.

This sequence joins TRBV2 and TRBJ2-3; 7 positions agree with TRBD1. Trimming took 6 bases from V and 0 from J; bases not matched to a gene: 9. The CDR3 has 16 amino acids. CDR1 is SNHLY and CDR2 is FYNNEI in the germline V gene. CDR3: CASRISDRTSTDTQYF. DNA of the CDR3: TGTGCCAGCAGGATATCGGACAGGACTAGCACAGATACGCAGTATTTT.

The V gene is TRBV29-1, the J gene TRBJ2-5; unclear D gene. V gave up 1 base and J gave up 4 bases, with 7 bases separating them. The CDR3 spans 12 residues. The germline V gene encodes CDR1 SQVTM and CDR2 ANQGSEA. The DNA for the CDR3 is TGCAGCGTTGAAGTAGGGTCAGAGACCCAGTACTTC. Amino acid sequence: CSVEVGSETQYF.

Here the CDR3 DNA reads TGTGCCAGCAGAGGGGACAGGGGGCGTTCTGGGGCCAACGTCCTGACTTTC. It is translated as CASRGDRGRSGANVLTF. V gene TRBV9 combines with J gene TRBJ2-6, with TRBD1 identical over 12 bases. The CDR3 is made up of 17 amino acids. Germline loops: CDR1 SGDLS, CDR2 YYNGEE. J was trimmed by 1 base and V by 5 bases; bases with no gene match: 4.

The CDR3 nucleotides are TGCGCCAGCAAGGGGGGCACCCAAGGGAACACTGAAGCTTTCTTT. Translated, it gives CASKGGTQGNTEAFF. The gene calls are TRBV5-1 and TRBJ1-1, with a tentative D call TRBD1 (6 bases). Trimming pared 6 bases from V and 1 base from J, leaving 16 bases between. CDR1 and CDR2 (germline): SGHRS, YFSETQ. The CDR3 runs to 15 residues.